This is a list of T cell receptor beta chains from one sample in a study of Graves' ophthalmopathy and Graves' hyperthyroidism. TCRdb ran MiXCR on the multiplex PCR reads and lists one entry per CDR3 protein. Of approximately 380,000 distinct CDR3 sequences in the sample, around 21% were seen once. The sequencing sample was made of peripheral blood. These receptors all stem from a woman between 18 and 29 years old with stable Graves' hyperthyroidism. CDR3s include the opening cysteine and the closing phenylalanine or tryptophan. Each record gives: D gene, V gene, J gene, clone size, CDR3 protein, CDR3 DNA. D genes are given only for firm matches. A row's size may be missing; if present it is once, few, many or a size class.

d_gene: -; v_gene: TRBV11-3; j_gene: TRBJ2-7; abundance: once; CDR3aa: CASSLDPTLEQYF; CDR3nt: TGTGCCAGCAGCTTAGATCCGACACTCGAGCAGTACTTC
d_gene: TRBD2; v_gene: TRBV12-5; j_gene: TRBJ2-7; abundance: -; CDR3aa: CALPLGLASYEQYF; CDR3nt: TGTGCTCTTCCTCTCGGACTAGCTTCCTACGAGCAGTACTTC
d_gene: TRBD2; v_gene: TRBV7-3; j_gene: TRBJ2-7; abundance: many; CDR3aa: CASSPRGGASYEQYF; CDR3nt: TGTGCCAGCAGCCCCCGGGGGGGAGCATCCTACGAGCAGTACTTC
d_gene: -; v_gene: TRBV6-1; j_gene: TRBJ1-1; abundance: -; CDR3aa: CASSGTGKAFF; CDR3nt: TGTGCCAGCAGTGGAACAGGAAAAGCTTTCTTT
d_gene: -; v_gene: TRBV12-3/TRBV12-4; j_gene: TRBJ1-2; abundance: -; CDR3aa: CARGGPIYYGYTF; CDR3nt: TGTGCCAGGGGGGGACCAATCTACTATGGCTACACCTTC
d_gene: -; v_gene: TRBV19; j_gene: TRBJ1-6; abundance: many; CDR3aa: CASRDRLRQAISQSPLHF; CDR3nt: TGTGCCAGTAGGGACCGACTCCGACAGGCAATTTCCCAATCACCCCTCCACTTT
d_gene: -; v_gene: TRBV6-8; j_gene: TRBJ1-2; abundance: many; CDR3aa: CASTLRDPTWDQYGYTF; CDR3nt: TGTGCCAGCACCCTTCGTGACCCAACATGGGATCAATATGGCTACACCTTC
d_gene: TRBD1; v_gene: TRBV19; j_gene: TRBJ1-5; abundance: many; CDR3aa: CASSPGTGKGNQPQHF; CDR3nt: TGTGCCAGTAGTCCCGGGACAGGGAAGGGCAATCAGCCCCAGCATTTT
d_gene: -; v_gene: TRBV6-2/TRBV6-3; j_gene: TRBJ2-7; abundance: -; CDR3aa: CASSYKAGHYEQYF; CDR3nt: TGTGCCAGCAGTTACAAGGCAGGCCACTACGAGCAGTACTTC
d_gene: -; v_gene: TRBV3-1; j_gene: TRBJ1-1; abundance: -; CDR3aa: CASSQAGGLTEAFF; CDR3nt: TGTGCCAGCAGCCAAGCTGGGGGCCTGACTGAAGCTTTCTTT
d_gene: -; v_gene: TRBV20-1; j_gene: TRBJ1-1; abundance: few; CDR3aa: CSARLQSMNTEAFF; CDR3nt: TGCAGTGCTAGACTACAGAGTATGAACACTGAAGCTTTCTTT
d_gene: -; v_gene: TRBV12-3/TRBV12-4; j_gene: TRBJ1-5; abundance: many; CDR3aa: CASSLEGHQPQHF; CDR3nt: TGTGCCAGCAGTTTAGAGGGGCATCAGCCCCAGCATTTT
d_gene: -; v_gene: TRBV29-1; j_gene: TRBJ2-7; abundance: many; CDR3aa: CSVARDYEQYF; CDR3nt: TGCAGCGTTGCGAGGGACTACGAGCAGTACTTC
d_gene: TRBD1; v_gene: TRBV11-2; j_gene: TRBJ2-7; abundance: many; CDR3aa: CARSDRQPKSSYEQYF; CDR3nt: TGTGCCAGGTCGGACAGGCAGCCGAAGAGCTCCTACGAGCAGTACTTC
d_gene: -; v_gene: TRBV28; j_gene: TRBJ1-2; abundance: many; CDR3aa: CASCHQVDYGYTF; CDR3nt: TGTGCCAGCTGTCATCAGGTGGACTATGGCTACACCTTC
d_gene: -; v_gene: TRBV9; j_gene: TRBJ2-2; abundance: many; CDR3aa: CASSVQGLNTGELFF; CDR3nt: TGTGCCAGCAGCGTACAGGGGCTGAACACCGGGGAGCTGTTTTTT
d_gene: -; v_gene: TRBV30; j_gene: TRBJ2-7; abundance: many; CDR3aa: CAWSRDIEQYF; CDR3nt: TGTGCCTGGAGTCGGGACATCGAGCAGTACTTC
d_gene: -; v_gene: TRBV24-1; j_gene: TRBJ2-5; abundance: many; CDR3aa: CATSDLGRQGTQETQYF; CDR3nt: TGTGCCACCAGTGATTTAGGCCGGCAGGGGACCCAAGAGACCCAGTACTTC
d_gene: -; v_gene: TRBV30; j_gene: TRBJ2-7; abundance: -; CDR3aa: CAWSTSSSHTGEQYF; CDR3nt: TGTGCCTGGAGTACTTCGAGCTCGCACACCGGGGAGCAGTACTTC
d_gene: TRBD1; v_gene: TRBV25-1; j_gene: TRBJ2-2; abundance: many; CDR3aa: CASSEGDRDDTGELFF; CDR3nt: TGTGCCAGCAGTGAGGGAGACAGGGATGACACCGGGGAGCTGTTTTTT
d_gene: -; v_gene: TRBV7-2; j_gene: TRBJ2-4; abundance: many; CDR3aa: CASSLALRDKNIQYF; CDR3nt: TGTGCCAGCAGCCTCGCGCTGCGGGACAAAAACATTCAGTACTTC
d_gene: -; v_gene: TRBV2; j_gene: TRBJ1-2; abundance: many; CDR3aa: CASSDYRDPLKYGYTF; CDR3nt: TGTGCCAGCAGTGACTACAGGGATCCCCTCAAGTATGGCTACACCTTC
d_gene: -; v_gene: TRBV27; j_gene: TRBJ1-1; abundance: many; CDR3aa: CASSLYRGEPYNTEAFF; CDR3nt: TGTGCCAGCAGTTTATATCGCGGGGAGCCTTACAACACTGAAGCTTTCTTT
d_gene: TRBD2; v_gene: TRBV11-2; j_gene: TRBJ2-7; abundance: -; CDR3aa: CASSLGGPGLAGISHEQYF; CDR3nt: TGTGCCAGCAGCTTAGGGGGTCCGGGACTAGCGGGTATTTCTCACGAGCAGTACTTC
d_gene: TRBD1; v_gene: TRBV19; j_gene: TRBJ1-5; abundance: many; CDR3aa: CASSILEQGAKPQHF; CDR3nt: TGTGCCAGTAGTATCCTCGAACAGGGGGCCAAGCCCCAGCATTTT
d_gene: -; v_gene: TRBV5-1; j_gene: TRBJ2-5; abundance: many; CDR3aa: CASSLSSRRQETQYF; CDR3nt: TGCGCCAGCAGCTTGTCATCCCGGAGACAAGAGACCCAGTACTTC
d_gene: -; v_gene: TRBV28; j_gene: TRBJ1-5; abundance: many; CDR3aa: CASSPDGLSNQPQHF; CDR3nt: TGTGCCAGCAGCCCGGACGGCCTTAGCAATCAGCCCCAGCATTTT
d_gene: -; v_gene: TRBV6-1; j_gene: TRBJ2-7; abundance: many; CDR3aa: CASSGQGQLTAGEQYF; CDR3nt: TGTGCCAGCAGTGGCCAGGGCCAACTCACTGCTGGGGAGCAGTACTTC
d_gene: TRBD1; v_gene: TRBV20-1; j_gene: TRBJ1-6; abundance: many; CDR3aa: CSARDRQGLGSPLHF; CDR3nt: TGCAGTGCTAGAGATAGACAGGGCTTGGGTTCACCCCTCCACTTT
d_gene: -; v_gene: TRBV6-4; j_gene: TRBJ2-2; abundance: -; CDR3aa: CASSDREAGELFF; CDR3nt: TGTGCCAGCAGTGACAGGGAGGCCGGGGAGCTGTTTTTT
d_gene: -; v_gene: TRBV9; j_gene: TRBJ1-6; abundance: -; CDR3aa: CASSEGRTMNSPLHF; CDR3nt: TGTGCCAGCAGCGAGGGCAGGACAATGAATTCACCCCTCCACTTT
d_gene: -; v_gene: TRBV12-3/TRBV12-4; j_gene: TRBJ1-1; abundance: many; CDR3aa: CACLRGYTEAFF; CDR3nt: TGTGCCTGCCTAAGGGGGTACACTGAAGCTTTCTTT
d_gene: -; v_gene: TRBV6-5; j_gene: TRBJ1-1; abundance: many; CDR3aa: CASSYDSLNTEAFF; CDR3nt: TGTGCCAGCAGTTACGATTCCCTTAACACTGAAGCTTTCTTT
d_gene: TRBD1; v_gene: TRBV7-3; j_gene: TRBJ1-3; abundance: many; CDR3aa: CASSLTGVAGNTIYF; CDR3nt: TGTGCCAGCAGCCTGACAGGGGTCGCTGGAAACACCATATATTTT
d_gene: TRBD2; v_gene: TRBV20-1; j_gene: TRBJ2-2; abundance: few; CDR3aa: CSARDTKTSGRAGTGELFF; CDR3nt: TGCAGTGCTAGAGATACGAAAACTAGCGGGAGAGCGGGCACCGGGGAGCTGTTTTTT
d_gene: -; v_gene: TRBV6-2/TRBV6-3; j_gene: TRBJ1-2; abundance: few; CDR3aa: CASSYQGGYGYTF; CDR3nt: TGTGCCAGCAGTTATCAGGGAGGCTATGGCTACACCTTC
d_gene: -; v_gene: TRBV12-3/TRBV12-4; j_gene: TRBJ2-5; abundance: -; CDR3aa: CASSFDTLLQETQYF; CDR3nt: TGTGCCAGCAGTTTTGATACCCTCCTCCAAGAGACCCAGTACTTC
d_gene: -; v_gene: TRBV6-2/TRBV6-3; j_gene: TRBJ1-1; abundance: many; CDR3aa: CASRPREYTEAFF; CDR3nt: TGTGCCAGCAGACCTAGGGAGTACACTGAAGCTTTCTTT
d_gene: -; v_gene: TRBV24-1; j_gene: TRBJ1-2; abundance: many; CDR3aa: CATRDRTYGYTF; CDR3nt: TGTGCCACCAGAGACAGGACCTATGGCTACACCTTC
d_gene: TRBD1; v_gene: TRBV5-1; j_gene: TRBJ2-7; abundance: few; CDR3aa: CASSIGAGTGGLHEQCF; CDR3nt: TGCGCCAGCAGCATAGGCGCCGGGACAGGGGGTCTCCACGAGCAGTGCTTC
d_gene: TRBD1; v_gene: TRBV11-1; j_gene: TRBJ2-7; abundance: many; CDR3aa: CASSPYYGQGFGYEQYF; CDR3nt: TGTGCCAGCAGCCCCTACTACGGACAGGGGTTTGGGTACGAGCAGTACTTC
d_gene: -; v_gene: TRBV20-1; j_gene: TRBJ2-5; abundance: many; CDR3aa: CSAPFGSTSQETQYF; CDR3nt: TGCAGTGCGCCCTTCGGGTCTACTTCGCAAGAGACCCAGTACTTC
d_gene: TRBD2; v_gene: TRBV10-3; j_gene: TRBJ2-3; abundance: -; CDR3aa: CAISEMIAGGWGTDTQYF; CDR3nt: TGTGCCATCAGTGAAATGATAGCGGGAGGCTGGGGAACAGATACGCAGTATTTT
d_gene: TRBD2; v_gene: TRBV7-2; j_gene: TRBJ2-7; abundance: many; CDR3aa: CASRGTSGPYEQYF; CDR3nt: TGTGCCAGCAGGGGGACTAGCGGTCCTTACGAGCAGTACTTC
d_gene: TRBD1; v_gene: TRBV2; j_gene: TRBJ2-2; abundance: few; CDR3aa: CASSPQGAGELFF; CDR3nt: TGTGCCAGCAGTCCCCAGGGGGCCGGGGAGCTGTTTTTT
d_gene: -; v_gene: TRBV6-1; j_gene: TRBJ1-1; abundance: many; CDR3aa: CASSSDPLEAFF; CDR3nt: TGTGCCAGCAGCTCCGACCCCCTCGAAGCTTTCTTT